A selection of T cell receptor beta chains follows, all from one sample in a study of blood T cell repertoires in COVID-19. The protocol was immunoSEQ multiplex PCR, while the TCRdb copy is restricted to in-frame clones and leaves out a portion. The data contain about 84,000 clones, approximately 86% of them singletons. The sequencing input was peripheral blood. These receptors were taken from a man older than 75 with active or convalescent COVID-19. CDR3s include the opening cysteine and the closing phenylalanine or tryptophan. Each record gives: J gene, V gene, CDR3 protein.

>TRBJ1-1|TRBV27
CASSLSKSRDRGLTEAFF
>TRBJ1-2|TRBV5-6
CASSLGRGNYGYTF
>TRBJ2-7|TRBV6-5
CASTTPASGYYEQYF
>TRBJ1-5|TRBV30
CAWSQDRNQPQHF
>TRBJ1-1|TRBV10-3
CATRAGADTEAFF
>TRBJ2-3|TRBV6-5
CASSPKAQGTQYF
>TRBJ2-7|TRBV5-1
CASSLSGTPYEQYF
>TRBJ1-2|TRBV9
CASSARPGTGFGYTF
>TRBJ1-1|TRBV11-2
CASSSYRVATEAFF
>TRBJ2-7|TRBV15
CATSRDPSGDSYEQYF
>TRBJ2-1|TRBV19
CASRRRDTTNEQFF
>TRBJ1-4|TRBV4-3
CASSQDLTGGFNEKLFF
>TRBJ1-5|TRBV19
CASSISRAFSNQPQHF
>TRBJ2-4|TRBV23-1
CASSQVVSLAKNIQYF
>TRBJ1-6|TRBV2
CASSPTGVRSPLHF
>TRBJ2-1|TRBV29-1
CSVSGRANEQFF
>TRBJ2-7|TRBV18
CASSPLRSSGSPTYEQYF
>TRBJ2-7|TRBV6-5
CASSRQGYEQYF
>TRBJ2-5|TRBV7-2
CASSRGTSKETQYF
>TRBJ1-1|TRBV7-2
CASSLVGRGTEAFF
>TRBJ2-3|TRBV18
CASSPRDSGVSDTQYF
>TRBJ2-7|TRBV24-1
CATSESGLIYEQYF
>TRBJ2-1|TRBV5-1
CASSLAARSAGEQFF
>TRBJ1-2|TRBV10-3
CAISEGTADGYTF
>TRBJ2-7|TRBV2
CASSWGSGQGYEQYF
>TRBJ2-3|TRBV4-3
CASSHRRESGTDTQYF
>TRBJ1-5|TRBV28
CASHGGQPQHF
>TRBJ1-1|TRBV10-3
CAISGGPNTEAFF